These T cell receptor beta chains were read from a single sample in a study of siplizumab effects on memory and regulatory T cells. TCRdb's table, derived via immunoSEQ multiplex PCR, lists solely in-frame clones and lacks some. The data contain fewer than 85,000 clones, roughly 87% of them singletons. The sample comprised Tregs sorted from blood. Receptor source: a human donor in good health. CDR3s include the opening cysteine and the closing phenylalanine or tryptophan. Fields, in order: D gene, clone size, V gene, J gene, CDR3 DNA, CDR3 protein. D genes are given only for firm matches. Clone size is shown for a subset of rows, as once, few, many or a class of expanded clone.

TRBD2	few	TRBV5-1	TRBJ2-6	TGCGCCAGCAGCCTGGGACTAGCGGGGGGGCCTGGGGCCAACGTCCTGACTTTC	CASSLGLAGGPGANVLTF
.	.	TRBV7-3	TRBJ2-3	TGTGCCAGCAGCCTTCTCGGAGGAGATACGCAGTATTTT	CASSLLGGDTQYF
TRBD2	.	TRBV4-1	TRBJ2-3	TGCGCCAGCAGCCCCCGCGCGGGGGAGACCGATACGCAGTATTTT	CASSPRAGETDTQYF
.	.	TRBV19	TRBJ1-1	TGTGCCAGTAGTACTCGACTGGTGAACACTGAAGCTTTCTTT	CASSTRLVNTEAFF
.	.	TRBV21-1	TRBJ1-6	TGTGCCAGCAGCAAAGGGGGCCAGAGACATTCACCCCTCCACTTT	CASSKGGQRHSPLHF
.	.	TRBV7-9	TRBJ2-7	TGTGCCAGCAGCTTTTTGGGGACATTCATCTACGAGCAGTACTTC	CASSFLGTFIYEQYF
.	.	TRBV11-2	TRBJ2-4	TGTGCCAGCAGCCCACGAGGGGTTTCCAAAAACATTCAGTACTTC	CASSPRGVSKNIQYF
TRBD1	.	TRBV5-1	TRBJ2-3	TGCGCCAGCAGCTTAGGACAGGGGGCCACAGATACGCAGTATTTT	CASSLGQGATDTQYF
.	.	TRBV5-1	TRBJ1-1	TGCGCCAGCAGCCGTCAGGAGTACACTGAAGCTTTCTTT	CASSRQEYTEAFF
TRBD2	.	TRBV6-6	TRBJ2-7	TGTGCCAGCAGTAAACTAGCGGGGGGGCCCGCCGACGAGCAGTACTTC	CASSKLAGGPADEQYF
TRBD2	once	TRBV5-4	TRBJ2-7	TGTGCCAGCAGCACCAAGCGGGGGGGCCCCTACGAGCAGTACTTC	CASSTKRGGPYEQYF
TRBD2	.	TRBV11-2	TRBJ2-7	TGTGCCAGCAGCTTAGAGCCAGGGAGGGTGGGCGAGCAGTACTTC	CASSLEPGRVGEQYF
.	.	TRBV11-2	TRBJ1-6	TGTGCCAGCAGCTTCGTTCGGTTCAATTCACCCCTCCACTTT	CASSFVRFNSPLHF
.	once	TRBV6-6	TRBJ1-3	TGTGCCAGCAGTTCTAAATATCGGAACACCATATATTTT	CASSSKYRNTIYF
.	.	TRBV4-1	TRBJ1-2	TGCGCCAGCAGCCAAGTGCAGGGACCGGGAGGGTTTGCCTATGGCTACACCTTC	CASSQVQGPGGFAYGYTF
.	.	TRBV5-1	TRBJ1-2	TGCGCCAGCAGCTTGGCCGCAGGGGTTGGCTATGGCTACACCTTC	CASSLAAGVGYGYTF
TRBD1	.	TRBV5-1	TRBJ2-2	TGCGCCAGCAGCTTACAGGGGGCCTATGCCGGGGAGCTGTTTTTT	CASSLQGAYAGELFF
.	.	TRBV5-1	TRBJ1-2	TGCGCCAGCAGCTTGACAGGGTTGGGGGGCTACACCTTC	CASSLTGLGGYTF
.	.	TRBV7-3	TRBJ2-3	TGTGCCAGCAGCTTAAGGGGCGGGTCCCTCACAGATACGCAGTATTTT	CASSLRGGSLTDTQYF
.	.	TRBV21-1	TRBJ2-7	TGTGCCAGCAGCACTCGCGGCATAGCGGTATTTCCCTACGAGCAGTACTTC	CASSTRGIAVFPYEQYF
.	once	TRBV6-5	TRBJ1-6	TGTGCCAGCAGTAGGGGGGCACCCTATAATTCACCCCTCCACTTT	CASSRGAPYNSPLHF
TRBD2	.	TRBV7-9	TRBJ2-3	TGTGCCAGCAGACTGACTAGCGGAGACACAGATACGCAGTATTTT	CASRLTSGDTDTQYF
TRBD2	.	TRBV28	TRBJ2-1	TGTGCCAGCATCGGGGGGGGGCCCCCTAACAATGAGCAGTTCTTC	CASIGGGPPNNEQFF
TRBD1	.	TRBV5-1	TRBJ2-3	TGCGCCAGCAGCTTCGTCCGGGCGGACAGGGGGCGTCCAGATACGCAGTATTTT	CASSFVRADRGRPDTQYF
.	.	TRBV4-1	TRBJ1-2	TGCGCCAGCAGCCAAACAGGACTTTATGGCTACACCTTC	CASSQTGLYGYTF
.	.	TRBV6-1	TRBJ2-5	TGTGCCAGCGGTAGGCTCTCAGAGACCCAGTACTTC	CASGRLSETQYF
.	once	TRBV11-1	TRBJ2-3	TGTGCCAGCAGCCGGGACTTCCCTCGCACAGATACGCAGTATTTT	CASSRDFPRTDTQYF
.	once	TRBV6-5	TRBJ1-2	TGTGCCAGCAGGGGAAACGAAGGCTACACCTTC	CASRGNEGYTF
.	.	TRBV5-1	TRBJ2-5	TGCGCCAGCAGCTTGGCAGGGGTGGAGACCCAGTACTTC	CASSLAGVETQYF
.	.	TRBV18	TRBJ2-3	TGTGCCAGCTCCCCTACCGAGGGGACACGCAGCACAGATACGCAGTATTTT	CASSPTEGTRSTDTQYF
.	.	TRBV6-1	TRBJ1-2	TGTGCCAGCAGAACCTTACAGGGAGCTAACTATGGCTACACCTTC	CASRTLQGANYGYTF
TRBD1	.	TRBV7-9	TRBJ1-5	TGTGCCAGCAGACAGGGGGATCAGCCCCAGCATTTT	CASRQGDQPQHF
TRBD1	.	TRBV28	TRBJ1-2	TGTGCCAGCAAAACAGGGGGGCATGGCTACACCTTC	CASKTGGHGYTF
TRBD1	.	TRBV19	TRBJ2-3	TGTGCCAGTAGTATAGATGGACAGGGGACAGATACGCAGTATTTT	CASSIDGQGTDTQYF
.	.	TRBV5-1	TRBJ2-6	TGCGCCAGCAGCCACCTCCCATCCATGGCCTCTGGGGCCAACGTCCTGACTTTC	CASSHLPSMASGANVLTF
.	once	TRBV19	TRBJ2-1	TGTGCCAGTAGTATAATGGTGGGGGAGTACAATGAGCAGTTCTTC	CASSIMVGEYNEQFF
.	.	TRBV7-3	TRBJ1-2	TGTGCCAGCAGCTTAGCCCCCGGGGATAGCCATGGCTACACCTTC	CASSLAPGDSHGYTF
.	.	TRBV5-1	TRBJ2-7	TGCGCCAGCAGCAGTGGCCATCCCTACGAGCAGTACTTC	CASSSGHPYEQYF
.	once	TRBV15	TRBJ1-1	TGTGCCACCAGCAGAGGAGAGGGTGGAGAAGCTTTCTTT	CATSRGEGGEAFF
TRBD1	.	TRBV6-5	TRBJ2-5	TGTGCCAGCAGCGGGGACAGGTGGAGAGAGACCCAGTACTTC	CASSGDRWRETQYF
.	.	TRBV5-4	TRBJ2-2	TGTGCCAGCAGCTTGGGCATCGCCGGGGAGCTGTTTTTT	CASSLGIAGELFF
TRBD2	.	TRBV7-3	TRBJ2-7	TGTGCCAGCAGCCCTCTGACTAGCCCTTCCTACGAGCAGTACTTC	CASSPLTSPSYEQYF
.	.	TRBV10-3	TRBJ1-6	TGTGCCATCAGTGTCGAGACTAATTCACCCCTCCACTTT	CAISVETNSPLHF
TRBD1	once	TRBV19	TRBJ1-6	TGTGCCAGTAGGGGGGACAGGGGATTCGGGAATTCACCCCTCCACTTT	CASRGDRGFGNSPLHF